What follows are 19 T cell receptor beta chains derived from one specimen sequenced in a study of metastatic and nonmetastatic thyroid tumors. TCRdb re-called clones via MiXCR from the PCR reads. This table has approximately 20,000 clones, approximately 14% appearing once. Every patient was untreated before thyroid surgery. The sequenced sample consisted of tumor tissue. These receptors all stem from a female donor with papillary thyroid cancer or a benign thyroid nodule (not recorded which). Some clones in this sample may be carry-over from other donors' samples.

This clone appeared many times. Other nucleotide sequences from this sample produce the same CDR3. The chain combines TRBV20-1 with TRBJ1-2; TRBD1 agrees at 9 bases. The CDR3 has 15 amino acids. CDR1 is DFQATT, CDR2 SNEGSKA, per germline (reference sequence). Trimming cost V 4 bases and J 3 bases; bases outside gene matches: 9. CDR3 nucleotide sequence: TGCAGTGCTAACCCGGGACAGGGTTTGGACTATGGCTACACCTTC. Protein: CSANPGQGLDYGYTF.

This clone was picked up many times. The chain is built from TRBV10-1 and TRBJ2-3; tentative D call: TRBD1 (5 bases). In germline, CDR1 is WNHNN, CDR2 SYGVQD (reference sequence). The CDR3 is made up of 13 amino acids. V lost 5 bases to trimming and J lost 0 bases, with 6 bases between them. CDR3 sequence (DNA): TGCGCCAGCAGTCAGGGAAGCACAGATACGCAGTATTTT. Its protein product is CASSQGSTDTQYF.

There are many counts of this clone. The J gene is TRBJ1-1, the V gene TRBV19; D remains ambiguous. Germline CDR1 is LNHDA and CDR2 is SQIVND (reference sequence). The CDR3 spans 14 residues. Trimming took 3 bases from V and 4 from J, leaving 12 bases between them. The CDR3 spells CASSIVLGGTEAFF. DNA of the CDR3: TGTGCCAGTAGTATTGTGTTGGGCGGCACTGAAGCTTTCTTT.

This clone was seen repeatedly, ten times or more. One junction end disagrees with the germline gene, perhaps due to a read error. This chain links TRBV5-1 with TRBJ1-1; unclear D gene. The CDR3 runs 13 residues. The V gene's germline CDR1 is SGHRS and CDR2 YFSETQ. CDR3 DNA: TGCGCCAGCAGCTTGGGCGTGAACACTGAAGCTCTCTTT. Its protein is CASSLGVNTEALF.

This clone occurred many times. The gene calls are TRBV7-6 and TRBJ1-4; D is undetermined. The germline V gene encodes CDR1 SGHVS and CDR2 FNYEAQ. The CDR3 totals 15 residues. V was cut by 1 base and J by 7 bases, with 13 bases left in between. The CDR3 here is CASSLEPESSEKLFF. In DNA, the CDR3 is TGTGCCAGCAGCTTAGAGCCAGAGTCTAGTGAAAAACTGTTTTTT.

The chain has TRBV20-1 and TRBJ1-5; 10 positions agree with TRBD1. The CDR3 is 18 amino acids. J gave up 0 bases and V 0 bases, and 8 bases lay outside the gene matches. The V gene's germline CDR1 is DFQATT and CDR2 SNEGSKA (reference sequence). The CDR3 is CSAREGTGALYSNQPQHF. CDR3 in DNA: TGCAGTGCTAGAGAGGGGACAGGGGCCCTATATAGCAATCAGCCCCAGCATTTT.

This clone has a handful of counts. A junction boundary mismatches the germline segment, possibly from a read error. V gene TRBV7-3 combines with J gene TRBJ2-1, with D possibly called TRBD1 or TRBD2 (6 bases each). The CDR3 is made up of 14 amino acids. CDR1 is SGHTA and CDR2 is FQGTGA in the germline V gene. The DNA of the CDR3 is TGTGCCAGCAGCCTCTTGGGGGGCTACGATGAGCAGTTCTTC. Its protein is CASSLLGGYDEQFF.

V usage is TRBV5-6 and J usage is TRBJ2-7; possible D gene TRBD1, 6 bases. The V and J ends lost 0 bases and 3 bases respectively, with 10 bases between them. The CDR3 has 14 residues. From germline, CDR1 is SGHDT and CDR2 YYEEEE. CDR3 in amino acids: CASSLARGHYEQYF. DNA of the CDR3: TGTGCCAGCAGCTTGGCCCGGGGACACTACGAGCAGTACTTC.

This chain links TRBV20-1 with TRBJ2-7; D remains unclear. This CDR3 is 14 amino acids long. The V end lost 1 base, the J end lost 4 bases, and 14 bases lay between the germline ends. CDR1 is DFQATT and CDR2 is SNEGSKA in the germline V gene (reference sequence). The CDR3 protein is CSARGVNSVYEQYF. CDR3 bases: TGCAGTGCTAGAGGCGTCAATTCTGTTTACGAGCAGTACTTC.

In this sample, this clone turned up a few times. A read error may be the cause here, since a much bigger clone is one base away. The rearrangement links TRBV19 to TRBJ2-1; TRBD2 agrees at 10 bases. CDR3 length: 14 amino acids. The germline V gene encodes CDR1 LNHDA and CDR2 SQIVND (reference sequence). DNA for the CDR3: TGTGCCATTAGTATAGGGGCACTAGCGGGAGAGCAGTTCTTC. Its translation: CAISIGALAGEQFF.

In this sample, this clone turned up many times. The genes are TRBV11-2 and TRBJ2-7; D not certain. This CDR3 is 14 amino acids long. V was pared by 1 base and J by 0 bases, with 7 bases between. The V gene's germline CDR1 is SGHAT and CDR2 FQNNGV. CDR3 residues: CASSLAPSSYEQYF. CDR3 DNA: TGTGCCAGCAGCTTAGCCCCAAGCTCCTACGAGCAGTACTTC.

This clone has a count of ten or more. The J gene is TRBJ2-3, the V gene TRBV3-1, with 12 bases that match TRBD1. This CDR3 has 16 residues. J was trimmed by 5 bases and V by 6 bases; bases with no gene match: 9. Germline CDR1 and CDR2: LGHDT and YNNKEL (reference sequence). DNA of the CDR3: TGTGCCAGCAGTCGCGTACGGGACAGGGGGCGAGATACGCAGTATTTT. This gives the protein CASSRVRDRGRDTQYF.

This clone was counted at least ten times. The genes are TRBV5-1 and TRBJ1-2; the D is unclear. Trimming pared 0 bases from V and 10 bases from J, leaving 13 bases between. The CDR3 runs 13 residues. Germline V CDR1 and CDR2: SGHRS, YFSETQ. CDR3 residues: CASSLATSGDYTF. In DNA form, the CDR3 reads TGCGCCAGCAGCTTGGCCACCTCCGGGGACTACACCTTC.

The chain recombines TRBV6-5 with TRBJ2-5, with TRBD2 as a possible D gene (5 bases). The germline gives CDR1 MNHEY, CDR2 SVGAGI. CDR3 size: 14 residues. Trimming took 4 bases from V and 9 from J, leaving 18 bases between them. The CDR3 sequence: CASSWTTEGRAQYF. The CDR3 DNA follows: TGTGCCAGCAGTTGGACCACCGAGGGAAGGGCCCAGTACTTC.

This clone came up many times. The chain couples TRBV6-1 to TRBJ1-5; D remains unclear. The CDR3 runs 15 residues. Germline-derived CDR1 and CDR2 are MNHNS and SASEGT. The V end was cut by 1 base, the J end by 1 base, with 8 bases between. CDR3 in amino acids: CASSEGAVSNQPQHF. CDR3 nucleotides: TGTGCCAGCAGTGAAGGGGCGGTGAGCAATCAGCCCCAGCATTTT.

This clone was counted at least ten times. The chain combines TRBV28 with TRBJ1-6, with a possible D match to TRBD1 (5 bases). The V gene lost 9 bases and the J gene lost 7 bases, with 13 bases spanning the gap. Germline V gene data show CDR1 as MDHEN and CDR2 as SYDVKM. The CDR3 has 13 amino acids. This chain's CDR3 is CASRGWGNSPLHF. The CDR3 DNA sequence: TGTGCCAGTAGAGGATGGGGGAATTCACCCCTCCACTTT.

This clone has a count of ten or more. V is TRBV19 and J is TRBJ2-1; D perhaps matches TRBD1 (7 bases). V dropped 3 bases and J dropped 4 bases, with 13 bases sitting between them. This CDR3 region has 15 residues. Looked up from germline, CDR1 is LNHDA and CDR2 is SQIVND (reference sequence). CDR3 nucleotide sequence: TGTGCCAGTAGTATCCAGGGGGGAGAATACAATGAGCAGTTCTTC. It codes for CASSIQGGEYNEQFF.

This clone was recorded many times. The V gene is TRBV11-2, the J gene TRBJ2-1; the D gene is possibly TRBD2 (5 bases). CDR1 is SGHAT, CDR2 FQNNGV, per germline. Trimming cost V 0 bases and J 4 bases, with 13 bases left between them. This CDR3 spans 16 amino acids. CDR3 in amino acids: CASSLDTWRVYNEQFF. CDR3 DNA: TGTGCCAGCAGCTTAGATACCTGGCGGGTGTACAATGAGCAGTTCTTC.

A remark on this clone: This likely comes from a read error, as the CDR3 has no conserved phenylalanine or tryptophan at its end. The gene calls are TRBV3-1 and TRBJ2-2; weak D call: TRBD1 (6 bases). V lost 8 bases and J 6 bases, leaving 25 bases between the germline ends. This CDR3 spans 17 amino acids. The germline gives CDR1 LGHDT, CDR2 YNNKEL (reference sequence). For the CDR3, the DNA is TGTGCCAGCGGCTTCCGGGCCACAGGGAGTTTAGCCGGGGAGCTGTTTTTG. Its translation: CASGFRATGSLAGELFL.